This TCR beta chain was captured by sequencing in a study of T cell repertoires in cytomegalovirus infection. Study-wide background: Signatures in public TCR beta sequences pointed to both CMV infection and matching HLA type.

Points from the study as a whole: Cumulative public TCR beta family frequency identified carriers of CMV plus the relevant HLA. Dominating the ex vivo response were HLA-C-restricted CMV-specific TCR beta clonotypes.

As concerns this clonotype: Antigen unknown.

Trimming took off 2 bases at V and 7 bases at J, with 9 bases between the two ends. Germline V gene lookup returns CDR1 GTSNPN and CDR2 SVGIG (reference sequence). The CDR3 consists of 12 residues. Via MiXCR, TCRdb re-called the reads, giving one row per CDR3 protein. The table lists about 300,000 distinct CDR3 sequences, 25% of them singletons, with about 14% in the top ten. The source of this sequence is a human donor in good health (CMV status not recorded). Some clones in this sample may be carry-over from other donors' samples. The chain combines TRBV30 with TRBJ1-5; D is undetermined. The sequencing input was PBMCs. The CDR3: CAWSFGEQPQHF. The CDR3 bases are TGTGCCTGGAGTTTTGGGGAACAGCCCCAGCATTTT.